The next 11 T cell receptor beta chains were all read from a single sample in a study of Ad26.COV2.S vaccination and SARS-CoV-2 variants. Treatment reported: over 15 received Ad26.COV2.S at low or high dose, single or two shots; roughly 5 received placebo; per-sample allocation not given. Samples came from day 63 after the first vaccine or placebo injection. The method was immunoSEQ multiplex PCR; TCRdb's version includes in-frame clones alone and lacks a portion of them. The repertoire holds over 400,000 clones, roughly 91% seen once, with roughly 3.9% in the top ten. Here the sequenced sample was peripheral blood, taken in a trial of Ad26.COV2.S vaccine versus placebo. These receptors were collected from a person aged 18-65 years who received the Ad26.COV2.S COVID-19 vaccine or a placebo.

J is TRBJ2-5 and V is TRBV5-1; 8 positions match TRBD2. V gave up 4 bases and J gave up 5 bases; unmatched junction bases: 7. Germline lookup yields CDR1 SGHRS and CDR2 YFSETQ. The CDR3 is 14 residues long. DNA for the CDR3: TGCGCCAGCAGCACCCCCCGGGAGGGGGAGACCCAGTACTTC. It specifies CASSTPREGETQYF.

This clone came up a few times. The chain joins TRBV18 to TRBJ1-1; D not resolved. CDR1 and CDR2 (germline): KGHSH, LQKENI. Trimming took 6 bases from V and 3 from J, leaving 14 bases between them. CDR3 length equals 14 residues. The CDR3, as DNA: TGTGCCAGCTCCCACGGTTCCATTGACACTGAAGCTTTCTTT. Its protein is CASSHGSIDTEAFF.

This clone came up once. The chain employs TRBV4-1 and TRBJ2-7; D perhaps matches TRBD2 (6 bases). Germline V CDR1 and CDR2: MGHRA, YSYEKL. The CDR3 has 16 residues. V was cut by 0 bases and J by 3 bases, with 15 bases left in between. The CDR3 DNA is TGCGCCAGCAGCCAAGAGAAGAGACTAGGGATCTACGAGCAGTACTTC. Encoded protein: CASSQEKRLGIYEQYF.

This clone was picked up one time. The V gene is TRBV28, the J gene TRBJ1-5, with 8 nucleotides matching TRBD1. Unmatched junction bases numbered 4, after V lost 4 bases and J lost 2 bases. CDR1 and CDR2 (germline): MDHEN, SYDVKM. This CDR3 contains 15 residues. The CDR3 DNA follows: TGTGCCAGCAGTTCAACAGGGGGAGGCAATCAGCCCCAGCATTTT. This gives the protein CASSSTGGGNQPQHF.

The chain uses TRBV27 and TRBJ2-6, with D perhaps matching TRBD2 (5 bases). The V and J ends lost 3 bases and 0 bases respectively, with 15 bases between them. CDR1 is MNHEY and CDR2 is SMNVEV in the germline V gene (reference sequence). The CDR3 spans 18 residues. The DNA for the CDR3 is TGTGCCAGCAGTTTTAAGCTAAGCGGTTACTCTGGGGCCAACGTCCTGACTTTC. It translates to CASSFKLSGYSGANVLTF. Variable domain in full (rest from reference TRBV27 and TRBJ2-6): EAQVTQNPRYLITVTGKKLTVTCSQNMNHEYMSWYRQDPGLGLRQIYYSMNVEVTDKGDVPEGYKVSRKEKRNFPLILESPSPNQTSLYFCASSFKLSGYSGANVLTFGAGSRLTVL.

The CDR3 protein is CASSFRLAEGFLAKNIQYF. The CDR3 DNA reads TGTGCCAGCAGCTTCAGACTAGCGGAGGGCTTTCTAGCCAAAAACATTCAGTACTTC. V usage is TRBV11-2 and J usage is TRBJ2-4; 9 nucleotides agree with TRBD2. The length of the CDR3 is 19 residues. J lost 0 bases, V lost 3 bases, and 12 bases had no gene match. The germline gives CDR1 SGHAT, CDR2 FQNNGV.

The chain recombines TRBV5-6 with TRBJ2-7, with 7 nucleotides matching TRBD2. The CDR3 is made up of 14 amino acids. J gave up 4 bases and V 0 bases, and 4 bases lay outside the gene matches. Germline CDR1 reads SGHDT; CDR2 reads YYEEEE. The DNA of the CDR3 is TGTGCCAGCAGCTTGGGGACTAGTGATTACGAGCAGTACTTC. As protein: CASSLGTSDYEQYF. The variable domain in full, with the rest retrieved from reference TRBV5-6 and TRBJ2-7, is DAGVTQSPTHLIKTRGQQVTLRCSPKSGHDTVSWYQQALGQGPQFIFQYYEEEERQRGNFPDRFSGHQFPNYSSELNVNALLLGDSALYLCASSLGTSDYEQYFGPGTRLTVT.

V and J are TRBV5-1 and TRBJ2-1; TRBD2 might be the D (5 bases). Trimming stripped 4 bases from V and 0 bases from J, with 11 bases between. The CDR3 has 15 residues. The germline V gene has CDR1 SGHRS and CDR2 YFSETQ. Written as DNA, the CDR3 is TGCGCCAGCAGCATCTTAGGGAGCTCCTACAATGAGCAGTTCTTC. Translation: CASSILGSSYNEQFF.

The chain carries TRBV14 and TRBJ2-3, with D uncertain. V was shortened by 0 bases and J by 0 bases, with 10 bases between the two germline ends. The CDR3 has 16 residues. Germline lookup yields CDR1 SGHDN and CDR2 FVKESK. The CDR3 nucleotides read TGTGCCAGCAGCCAAGATCGGGCTCTTAGCACAGATACGCAGTATTTT. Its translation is CASSQDRALSTDTQYF. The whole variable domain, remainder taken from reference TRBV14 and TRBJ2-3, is EAGVTQFPSHSVIEKGQTVTLRCDPISGHDNLYWYRRVMGKEIKFLLHFVKESKQDESGMPNNRFLAERTGGTYSTLKVQPAELEDSGVYFCASSQDRALSTDTQYFGPGTRLTVL.

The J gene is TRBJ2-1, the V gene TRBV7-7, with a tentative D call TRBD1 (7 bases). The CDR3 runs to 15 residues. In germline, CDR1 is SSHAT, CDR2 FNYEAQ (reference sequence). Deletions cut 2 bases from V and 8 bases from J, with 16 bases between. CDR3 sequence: CASSLRQGGRHEQFF. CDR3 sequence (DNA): TGTGCCAGCAGCTTAAGGCAGGGGGGCAGGCATGAGCAGTTCTTC. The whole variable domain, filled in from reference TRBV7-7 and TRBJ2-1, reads GAGVSQSPRYKVTKRGQDVTLRCDPISSHATLYWYQQALGQGPEFLTYFNYEAQPDKSGLPSDRFSAERPEGSISTLTIQRTEQRDSAMYRCASSLRQGGRHEQFFGPGTRLTVL.

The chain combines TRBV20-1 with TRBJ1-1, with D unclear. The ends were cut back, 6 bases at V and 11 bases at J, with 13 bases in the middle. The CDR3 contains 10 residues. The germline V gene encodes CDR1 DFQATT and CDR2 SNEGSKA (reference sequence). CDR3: CSAREVSAFF. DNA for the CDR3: TGCAGTGCGAGGGAGGTGTCGGCTTTCTTT.